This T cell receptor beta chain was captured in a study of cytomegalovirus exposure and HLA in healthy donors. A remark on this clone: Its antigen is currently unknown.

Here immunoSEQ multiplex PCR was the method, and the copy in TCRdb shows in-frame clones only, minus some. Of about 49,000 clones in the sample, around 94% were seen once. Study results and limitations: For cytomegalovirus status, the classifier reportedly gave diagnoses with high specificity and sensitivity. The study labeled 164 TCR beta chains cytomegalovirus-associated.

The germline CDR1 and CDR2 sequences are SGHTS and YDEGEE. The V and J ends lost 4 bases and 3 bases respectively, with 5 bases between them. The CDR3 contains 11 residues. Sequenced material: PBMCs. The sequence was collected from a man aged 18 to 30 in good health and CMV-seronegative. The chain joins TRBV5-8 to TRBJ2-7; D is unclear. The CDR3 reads CASSRSYEQYF. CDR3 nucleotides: TGTGCCAGCAGCAGGAGCTACGAGCAGTACTTC.